Presented here are 24 T cell receptor beta chains from one specimen sequenced in a study of blood T cell repertoires in COVID-19. Clones were read by immunoSEQ multiplex PCR, and TCRdb kept only the in-frame ones, dropping some. This table has about 200,000 clones, approximately 90% appearing once. Sequences were obtained from peripheral blood. These TCRs come from an elderly man with acute or convalescent COVID-19.

This chain joins TRBV11-2 and TRBJ2-7; 9 bases fit TRBD2. The germline CDR1 and CDR2 sequences are SGHAT and FQNNGV. Germline trimming cut 5 bases from V and 2 bases from J; bases unmatched to any gene: 7. This CDR3 region has 15 residues. The CDR3 loop is CASSTLAGIAYEQYF. DNA for the CDR3: TGTGCCAGCAGCACCCTAGCGGGAATCGCCTACGAGCAGTACTTC.

The chain joins TRBV6-5 to TRBJ1-6; TRBD1 agrees at 8 bases. Unmatched junction bases numbered 6, after V lost 6 bases and J lost 8 bases. Germline CDR1 and CDR2: MNHEY and SVGAGI. The CDR3 consists of 14 residues. CDR3 protein: CASSAGTGYSPLHF. CDR3 nucleotides: TGTGCCAGCAGCGCCGGGACAGGCTATTCACCCCTCCACTTT.

The chain joins TRBV7-8 to TRBJ1-1; 7 positions match TRBD1. Looked up from germline, CDR1 is SGHVS and CDR2 is FQNEAQ. The junction had 10 bases not matched to a gene; V was cut back by 1 base and J by 8 bases. The CDR3 loop spans 15 amino acids. The CDR3 here is CASSLEGGQHREAFF. The CDR3 DNA follows: TGTGCCAGCAGCTTAGAAGGGGGACAGCATCGGGAAGCTTTCTTT. The full variable domain, completed using reference TRBV7-8 and TRBJ1-1, is GAGVSQSPRYKVAKRGQDVALRCDPISGHVSLFWYQQALGQGPEFLTYFQNEAQLDKSGLPSDRFFAERPEGSVSTLKIQRTQQEDSAVYLCASSLEGGQHREAFFGQGTRLTVV.

The gene calls are TRBV2 and TRBJ1-1, with 7 bases aligning to TRBD1. This CDR3 is 15 amino acids long. CDR1 and CDR2 from the germline V gene are SNHLY and FYNNEI. J gave up 1 base and V 6 bases, and 8 bases lay outside the gene matches. The CDR3 nucleotides read TGTGCCAGCAGCCCGAAGGGACAGCCGAACACTGAAGCTTTCTTT. Translation: CASSPKGQPNTEAFF.

Remarks on this clone: Distinct nucleotide sequences in the sample also encode this CDR3. CDR3 protein: CASSFRGEETQYF. CDR3 sequence (DNA): TGCGCCAGCAGCTTCAGGGGGGAAGAGACCCAGTACTTC. This chain connects TRBV5-1 to TRBJ2-5; a possible D gene is TRBD1 (7 bases). The V end lost 2 bases, the J end lost 3 bases, and 8 bases lay between the germline ends. The CDR3 contains 13 residues. Germline CDR1 is SGHRS and CDR2 is YFSETQ. Full variable domain (remainder filled in from reference TRBV5-1 and TRBJ2-5): KAGVTQTPRYLIKTRGQQVTLSCSPISGHRSVSWYQQTPGQGLQFLFEYFSETQRNKGNFPGRFSGRQFSNSRSEMNVSTLELGDSALYLCASSFRGEETQYFGPGTRLLVL.

The CDR3 is CASSLGHSSYEQYV. CDR3 bases: TGTGCCAGCAGCTTAGGGCATTCCTCCTACGAGCAGTACGTC. The chain is built from TRBV11-3 and TRBJ2-7; D is unclear. The CDR3 consists of 14 residues. The V gene's germline CDR1 is SGHNT and CDR2 YENEEA. V was cut by 1 base and J by 0 bases, with 7 bases left in between.

The rearrangement uses TRBV3-1 (or the pseudogene TRBV3-2) and TRBJ1-5, with D perhaps TRBD1 (5 bases). The CDR3 extends over 16 amino acids. V shed 1 base and J shed 2 bases, with 12 bases lying between them. CDR1 and CDR2 from the germline V gene are LGHDT and YNNKEL (reference sequence). In nucleotides, the CDR3 is TGTGCCAGCAGCCAAGGGGGGGGGTATGGCAATCAGCCCCAGCATTTT. It encodes CASSQGGGYGNQPQHF.

This chain links TRBV11-3 with TRBJ2-5; no reliable D call. The germline V gene encodes CDR1 SGHNT and CDR2 YENEEA. The CDR3 totals 11 residues. Trimming took off 5 bases at V and 2 bases at J, with 3 bases between the two ends. The CDR3 loop is CASSLQETQYF. The CDR3 DNA reads TGTGCCAGCAGCCTTCAAGAGACCCAGTACTTC.

The chain links TRBV28 to TRBJ2-3; D is possibly TRBD2 (5 bases). This CDR3 has 15 residues. Germline values: CDR1 MDHEN, CDR2 SYDVKM. V shed 3 bases and J shed 1 base, with 11 bases lying between them. CDR3 DNA sequence: TGTGCCAGCAGTTTCCCGGGGTTGGGCACAGATACGCAGTATTTT. This gives the protein CASSFPGLGTDTQYF.

V and J are TRBV18 and TRBJ2-5; D may be TRBD2 (5 bases). The CDR3 sequence is 14 residues long. The germline V and J ends were trimmed by 0 bases and 1 base, with 6 bases remaining between them. Germline values: CDR1 KGHSH, CDR2 LQKENI. This CDR3 is CASSPPGSQETQYF. CDR3 coding DNA: TGTGCCAGCTCACCACCTGGGAGCCAAGAGACCCAGTACTTC.

This clone was detected a few times. This chain uses TRBV2 with TRBJ2-1; 9 nucleotides match TRBD2. The CDR3 covers 15 residues. Germline V gene lookup returns CDR1 SNHLY and CDR2 FYNNEI. Trimming cost V 6 bases and J 0 bases; bases outside gene matches: 3. CDR3 sequence (DNA): TGTGCCAGCAGGGGACTAGCTTTCTCCTACAATGAGCAGTTCTTC. Translating it yields CASRGLAFSYNEQFF.

The genes are TRBV11-3 and TRBJ2-7; 7 bases align to TRBD1. The CDR3 has 14 residues. The V gene's germline CDR1 is SGHNT and CDR2 YENEEA. V lost 1 base and J lost 7; bases outside the gene matches: 7. The CDR3 nucleotides read TGTGCCAGCAGCTTAGGGGACAGTCGTCGGGAGCAGTACGTC. Amino acids: CASSLGDSRREQYV.

The chain combines TRBV9 with TRBJ2-7, with 12 nucleotides matching TRBD2. Germline lookup yields CDR1 SGDLS and CDR2 YYNGEE. There are 15 residues in the CDR3. V lost 3 bases, J lost 2 bases, and 3 bases stayed unmatched. The CDR3 region has the DNA TGTGCCAGCAGCGAGTCTAGCGGGAGGGCCTACGAGCAGTACTTC. Translating it yields CASSESSGRAYEQYF.

This clone appeared a single time. The genes are TRBV6-2 or TRBV6-3 and TRBJ2-5, with 7 bases identical to TRBD1. The CDR3 runs 15 residues. After removal of 5 bases from V and 4 bases from J, the junction contained 10 bases not matched to a gene. Germline loops: CDR1 MNHEY, CDR2 SVGEGT. In DNA, the CDR3 is TGTGCCAGCAGTACCCCGACAGGGTTCCCAGAGACCCAGTACTTC. This gives the protein CASSTPTGFPETQYF.

The J gene is TRBJ2-5, the V gene TRBV19; 14 nucleotides align to TRBD2. Per germline, CDR1 LNHDA and CDR2 SQIVND (reference sequence). With V trimmed by 5 bases and J by 5 bases, 13 bases remained unmatched. There are 18 residues in the CDR3. The CDR3 reads CASSPRGLAGVTGETQYF. The CDR3, as DNA: TGTGCCAGTAGTCCAAGGGGACTAGCGGGAGTTACGGGGGAGACCCAGTACTTC.

This sequence joins TRBV11-2 and TRBJ2-5; D gene ambiguous. Per the germline V gene, CDR1 is SGHAT and CDR2 is FQNNGV. V gave up 2 bases and J gave up 1 base, with 5 bases separating them. CDR3 size: 13 residues. CDR3 region: CASSLSFQETQYF. The CDR3 DNA sequence: TGTGCCAGCAGCTTATCTTTCCAAGAGACCCAGTACTTC.

The rearrangement links TRBV6-1 to TRBJ1-2, with D perhaps matching TRBD1 (5 bases). Germline loops: CDR1 MNHNS, CDR2 SASEGT. Trimming left V 1 base short and J 8 bases short, with 14 bases between. The CDR3 covers 14 residues. CDR3 DNA sequence: TGTGCCAGCAGTGAAGGTTATAGGGGAATGGGCTACACCTTC. Translation gives CASSEGYRGMGYTF.

The V call is TRBV7-9, the J call TRBJ1-3; TRBD1 matches 9 bases. CDR3 length: 17 amino acids. In germline, CDR1 is SEHNR, CDR2 FQNEAQ (reference sequence). Trimming took 5 bases from V and 4 from J; bases not matched to a gene: 12. The CDR3 region has the DNA TGTGCCAGCAGCCTATCTGCCGGGACAGGGATAGGAAACACCATATATTTT. Protein sequence: CASSLSAGTGIGNTIYF.

V usage is TRBV14 and J usage is TRBJ1-1, with D uncertain. The CDR3 contains 15 residues. Germline CDR1 reads SGHDN; CDR2 reads FVKESK. V dropped 0 bases and J dropped 0 bases, with 8 bases sitting between them. Written as DNA, the CDR3 is TGTGCCAGCAGCCAAGAGAGGGTACTGAACACTGAAGCTTTCTTT. Protein sequence: CASSQERVLNTEAFF.

The V gene is TRBV19, the J gene TRBJ1-1; 7 bases are a match to TRBD1. The CDR3 is made up of 15 amino acids. V was clipped by 4 bases and J by 2 bases; unmatched bases: 7. Germline CDR1 is LNHDA and CDR2 is SQIVND (reference sequence). The CDR3 coding sequence is TGTGCCAGTAGTAACACCGGGACAGAAAACACTGAAGCTTTCTTT. Protein: CASSNTGTENTEAFF.

V is TRBV5-8 and J is TRBJ2-3; 7 positions match TRBD2. The CDR3 is made up of 16 amino acids. V lost 4 bases to trimming and J lost 0 bases; unmatched junction nucleotides: 8. CDR1 SGHTS and CDR2 YDEGEE come from the germline V gene. CDR3 coding DNA: TGTGCCAGCAGCGGGGACTACGTTAGGAGCACAGATACGCAGTATTTT. Amino acids: CASSGDYVRSTDTQYF.

The genes are TRBV19 and TRBJ2-7, with 8 bases identical to TRBD1. Germline lookup yields CDR1 LNHDA and CDR2 SQIVND (reference sequence). V lost 3 bases, J lost 0 bases, and 4 bases stayed unmatched. The CDR3 has 15 residues. CDR3 residues: CASSIGTGNSYEQYF. The DNA of the CDR3 is TGTGCCAGTAGTATCGGGACAGGAAACTCCTACGAGCAGTACTTC. Variable domain in full (rest from reference TRBV19 and TRBJ2-7): DGGITQSPKYLFRKEGQNVTLSCEQNLNHDAMYWYRQDPGQGLRLIYYSQIVNDFQKGDIAEGYSVSREKKESFPLTVTSAQKNPTAFYLCASSIGTGNSYEQYFGPGTRLTVT.

J is TRBJ1-5 and V is TRBV6-4, with D possibly TRBD1 on 6 matching bases. This CDR3 is 17 amino acids long. Trimming removed 5 bases from V and 2 bases from J, with 19 bases in between. The germline V gene encodes CDR1 MRHNA and CDR2 SNTAGT. The CDR3 DNA follows: TGTGCCAGCAGTCAGGGGATAAAACTTCTTCGCAATCAGCCCCAGCATTTT. It specifies CASSQGIKLLRNQPQHF.

The chain employs TRBV6-2 or TRBV6-3 and TRBJ1-4; TRBD1 is a possible D gene (5 bases). This CDR3 region has 16 residues. V gave up 0 bases and J gave up 3 bases, with 11 bases separating them. Germline values: CDR1 MNHEY, CDR2 SVGEGT. CDR3: CASSYSGGRANEKLFF. For the CDR3, the DNA is TGTGCCAGCAGTTACTCCGGGGGACGGGCTAATGAAAAACTGTTTTTT.